This T cell receptor (beta chain) originates from a study of T cell responses to AZD1222 COVID-19 vaccine. Study-level points and caveats: Only a handful of AZD1222 recipients, more than five in all, had baseline seropositivity.

This table comes from immunoSEQ multiplex PCR, and its TCRdb copy is limited to in-frame clones, with some not included. The table has some 140,000 clones, about 82% seen once. V shed 6 bases, J shed 5 bases, and the junction held 7 bases outside the gene matches. In germline, CDR1 is LNHDA, CDR2 SQIVND (reference sequence). The CDR3 extends over 15 amino acids. Regarding this clone: Its specificity is not known.

The sample in question was peripheral blood, obtained 28 days after the second dose of the MenACWY control vaccine. This clonotype originated in an adult who received the MenACWY meningococcal vaccine as a control. The chain recombines TRBV19 with TRBJ2-2; 9 bases line up with TRBD1. The CDR3 region has the DNA TGTGCCAGTAGCCTGGGACAGGGTTTGACCGGGGAGCTGTTTTTT. Its protein product is CASSLGQGLTGELFF.